Listed below are T cell receptor beta chains from one sample, sequenced in a study of T cell responses to AZD1222 COVID-19 vaccine. TCRdb keeps only in-frame clones here, not all; method: immunoSEQ multiplex PCR. The sample has about 110,000 clones, approximately 87% seen once. Source: peripheral blood, taken 28 days after the second AZD1222 dose. The receptor set was obtained from an adult who received the AZD1222 COVID-19 vaccine. Both conserved end residues are part of each CDR3. The D gene is left open where the match is weak.

CDR3 length	V gene	J gene	D gene	CDR3 DNA	CDR3 protein
10	TRBV5-5	TRBJ1-1	-	TGTCCCGAACCGATAGATGAAGCTTTCTTT	CPEPIDEAFF
15	TRBV15	TRBJ1-5	-	TGTGCCACCAGCAGGGGGGCAGGGGAGAATCAGCCCCAGCATTTT	CATSRGAGENQPQHF
13	TRBV12-3/TRBV12-4	TRBJ1-1	-	TGTGCCAGCACCGACGGAGTGAACACTGAAGCTTTCTTT	CASTDGVNTEAFF
11	TRBV30	TRBJ1-4	-	TGTGCCTGGACCAATAATCAAAAACTGTTTTTT	CAWTNNQKLFF
16	TRBV19	TRBJ2-3	-	TGTGCCAGTAGTATGAGGGTCGGGGGGCCGACAGATACGCAGTATTTT	CASSMRVGGPTDTQYF
16	TRBV4-2	TRBJ1-1	TRBD1	TGTGCCAGCAGCCAAGAGACTGGGACAGTGAACGCTGAAGCTTTCTTT	CASSQETGTVNAEAFF
16	TRBV7-6	TRBJ2-3	TRBD2	TGTGCCAGCAGCCCCACGGGACTAGCGGGGGCCGATACGCAGTATTTT	CASSPTGLAGADTQYF
17	TRBV7-2	TRBJ2-1	-	TGTGCCAGCAGCTTAGGGGTGGGGGCAGATTTTATGTGGGAGCAGTTCTTC	CASSLGVGADFMWEQFF
14	TRBV11-2	TRBJ2-7	-	TGTGCCAGCAGCTTACGGCGGATTTCCTACGAGCAGTACTTC	CASSLRRISYEQYF
15	TRBV4-1	TRBJ1-5	-	TGCGCCAGCAGCCCGGTAGAGTCTAGCAATCAGCCCCAGCATTTT	CASSPVESSNQPQHF